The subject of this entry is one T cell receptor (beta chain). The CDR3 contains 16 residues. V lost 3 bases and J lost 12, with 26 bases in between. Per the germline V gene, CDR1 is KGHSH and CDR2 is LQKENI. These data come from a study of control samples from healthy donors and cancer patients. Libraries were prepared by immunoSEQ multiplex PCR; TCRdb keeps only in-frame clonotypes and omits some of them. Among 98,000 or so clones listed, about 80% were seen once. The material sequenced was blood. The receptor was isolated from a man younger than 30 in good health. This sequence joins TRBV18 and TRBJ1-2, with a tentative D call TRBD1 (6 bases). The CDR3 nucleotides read TGTGCCAGCTCACCCGGTACGGGACAAGGAGCAGCCAGGGACACCTTC. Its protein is CASSPGTGQGAARDTF.